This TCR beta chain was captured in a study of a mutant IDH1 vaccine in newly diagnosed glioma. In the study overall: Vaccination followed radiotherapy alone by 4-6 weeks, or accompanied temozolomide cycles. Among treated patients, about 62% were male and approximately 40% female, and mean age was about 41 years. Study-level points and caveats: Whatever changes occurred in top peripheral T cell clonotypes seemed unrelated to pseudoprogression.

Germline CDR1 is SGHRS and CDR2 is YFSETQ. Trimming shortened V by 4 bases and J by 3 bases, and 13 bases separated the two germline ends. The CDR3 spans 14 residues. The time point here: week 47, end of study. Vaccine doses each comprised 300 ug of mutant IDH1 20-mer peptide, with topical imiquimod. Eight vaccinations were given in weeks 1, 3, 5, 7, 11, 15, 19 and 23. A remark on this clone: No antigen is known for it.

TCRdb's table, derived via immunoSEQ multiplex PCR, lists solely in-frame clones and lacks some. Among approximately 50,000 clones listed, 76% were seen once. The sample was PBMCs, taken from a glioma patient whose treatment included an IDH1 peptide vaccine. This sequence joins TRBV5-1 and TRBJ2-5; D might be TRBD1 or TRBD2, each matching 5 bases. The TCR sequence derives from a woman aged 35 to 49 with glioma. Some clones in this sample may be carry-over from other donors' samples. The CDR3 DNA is TGCGCCAGCAGCGTCGCCGGGACGGAAGAGACCCAGTACTTC. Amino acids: CASSVAGTEETQYF.